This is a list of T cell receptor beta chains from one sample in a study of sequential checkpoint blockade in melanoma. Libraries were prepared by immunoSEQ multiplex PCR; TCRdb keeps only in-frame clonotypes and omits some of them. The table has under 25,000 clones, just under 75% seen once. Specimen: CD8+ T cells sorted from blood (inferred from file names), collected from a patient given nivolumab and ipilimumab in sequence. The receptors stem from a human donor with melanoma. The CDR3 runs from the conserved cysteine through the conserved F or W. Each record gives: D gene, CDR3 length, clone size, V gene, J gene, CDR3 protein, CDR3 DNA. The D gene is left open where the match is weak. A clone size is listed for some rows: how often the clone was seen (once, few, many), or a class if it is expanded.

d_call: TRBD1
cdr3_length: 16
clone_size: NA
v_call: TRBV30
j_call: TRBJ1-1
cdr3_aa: CAWSVPPGQGGTEAFF
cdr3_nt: TGTGCCTGGAGTGTACCCCCGGGACAGGGGGGGACTGAAGCTTTCTTT

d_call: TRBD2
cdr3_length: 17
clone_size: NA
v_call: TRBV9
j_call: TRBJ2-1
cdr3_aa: CASSEPLRGGPYNEQFF
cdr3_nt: TGTGCCAGCAGCGAGCCCCTCCGGGGGGGCCCCTACAATGAGCAGTTCTTC

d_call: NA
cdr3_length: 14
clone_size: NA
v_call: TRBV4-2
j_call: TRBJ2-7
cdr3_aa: CASSQDRGTYEQYF
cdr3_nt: TGTGCCAGCAGCCAAGATCGGGGGACCTACGAGCAGTACTTC

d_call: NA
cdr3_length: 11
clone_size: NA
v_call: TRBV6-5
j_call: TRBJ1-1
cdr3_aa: CASSQGGEAFF
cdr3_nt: TGTGCCAGCAGTCAGGGTGGTGAAGCTTTCTTT

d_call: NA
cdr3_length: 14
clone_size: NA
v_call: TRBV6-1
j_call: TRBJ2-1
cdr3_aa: CASRDYRSYNEQFF
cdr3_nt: TGTGCCAGCAGGGACTATCGCTCCTACAATGAGCAGTTCTTC

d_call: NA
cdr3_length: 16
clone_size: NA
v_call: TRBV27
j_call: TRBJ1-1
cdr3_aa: CASSLTADTMNTEAFF
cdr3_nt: TGTGCCAGCAGTTTAACGGCGGATACTATGAACACTGAAGCTTTCTTT

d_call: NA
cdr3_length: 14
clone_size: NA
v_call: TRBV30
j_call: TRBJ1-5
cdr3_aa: CAWSSTAPSSPQHF
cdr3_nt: TGTGCCTGGTCGTCGACAGCCCCCTCGTCGCCCCAGCATTTT

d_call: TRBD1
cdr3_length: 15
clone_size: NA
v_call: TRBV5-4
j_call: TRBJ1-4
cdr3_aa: CASSQDTGGGEKLFF
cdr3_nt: TGCGCCAGCAGCCAAGACACAGGGGGTGGTGAAAAACTGTTTTTT

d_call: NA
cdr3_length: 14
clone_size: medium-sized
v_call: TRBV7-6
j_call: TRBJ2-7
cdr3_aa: CASSWGTGTYEQYF
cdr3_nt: TGTGCCAGCAGCTGGGGCACAGGGACCTACGAGCAGTACTTC

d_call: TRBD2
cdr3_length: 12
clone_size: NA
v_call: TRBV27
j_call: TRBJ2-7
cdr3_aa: CASSGTRYEQYF
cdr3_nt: TGTGCCAGTAGCGGGACCCGCTACGAGCAGTACTTC

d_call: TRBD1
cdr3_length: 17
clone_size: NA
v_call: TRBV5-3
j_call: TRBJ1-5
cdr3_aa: CARSSIPGQGAHQPQHF
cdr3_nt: TGTGCCAGAAGCTCGATACCGGGACAGGGGGCCCATCAGCCCCAGCATTTT

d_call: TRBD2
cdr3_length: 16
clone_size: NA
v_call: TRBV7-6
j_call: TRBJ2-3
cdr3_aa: CASSRGLAGSTDTQYF
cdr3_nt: TGTGCCAGCAGCCGGGGACTAGCGGGGTCCACAGATACGCAGTATTTT

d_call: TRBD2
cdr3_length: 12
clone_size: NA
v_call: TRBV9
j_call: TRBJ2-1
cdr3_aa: CASGTRRDEQFF
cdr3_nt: TGTGCCAGCGGGACTAGACGGGATGAGCAGTTCTTC

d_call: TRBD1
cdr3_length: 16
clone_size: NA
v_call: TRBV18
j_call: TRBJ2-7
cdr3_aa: CASSPPFGTGFYEQYF
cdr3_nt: TGTGCCAGCTCACCACCTTTCGGGACAGGGTTCTACGAGCAGTACTTC

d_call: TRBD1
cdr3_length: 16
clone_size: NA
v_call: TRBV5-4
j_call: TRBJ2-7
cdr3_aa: CASSPLPGTGFYEQYF
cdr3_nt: TGTGCCAGCAGCCCCCTGCCCGGGACAGGATTCTACGAGCAGTACTTC

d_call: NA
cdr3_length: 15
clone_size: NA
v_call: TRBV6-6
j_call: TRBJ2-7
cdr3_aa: CASSYDFPNGYEQYF
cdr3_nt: TGTGCCAGCAGTTACGATTTCCCGAACGGGTACGAGCAGTACTTC

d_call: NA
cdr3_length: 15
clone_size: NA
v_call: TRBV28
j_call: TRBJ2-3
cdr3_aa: CASSPGRGYADTQYF
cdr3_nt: TGTGCCAGCAGCCCAGGTCGGGGATACGCAGATACGCAGTATTTT

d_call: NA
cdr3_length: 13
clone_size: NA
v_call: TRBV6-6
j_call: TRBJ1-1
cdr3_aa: CASSYSDRTEAFF
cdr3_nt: TGTGCCAGCAGTTACTCAGACAGGACTGAAGCTTTCTTT

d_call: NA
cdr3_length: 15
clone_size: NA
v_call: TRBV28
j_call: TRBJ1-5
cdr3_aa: CASRVAIYSNQPQHF
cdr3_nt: TGTGCCAGCAGGGTTGCGATCTATAGCAATCAGCCCCAGCATTTT

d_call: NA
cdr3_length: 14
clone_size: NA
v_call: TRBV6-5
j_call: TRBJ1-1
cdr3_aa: CASSYRNWAREAFF
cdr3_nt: TGTGCCAGCAGTTACCGGAACTGGGCCCGTGAAGCTTTCTTT

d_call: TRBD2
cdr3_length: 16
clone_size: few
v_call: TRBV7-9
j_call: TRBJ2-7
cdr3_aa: CASSLMTSGGSHEQYF
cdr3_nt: TGTGCCAGCAGCTTAATGACTAGCGGGGGTTCCCACGAGCAGTACTTC

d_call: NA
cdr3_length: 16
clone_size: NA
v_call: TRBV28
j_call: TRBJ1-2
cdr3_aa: CASSHIDRRTEEYYTF
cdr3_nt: TGTGCCAGCAGTCACATCGACAGGAGGACGGAGGAGTACTACACCTTC

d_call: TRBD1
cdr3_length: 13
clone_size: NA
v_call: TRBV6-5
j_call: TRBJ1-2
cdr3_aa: CASSPGQDHGYTF
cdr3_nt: TGTGCCAGCAGCCCAGGACAGGACCATGGCTACACCTTC

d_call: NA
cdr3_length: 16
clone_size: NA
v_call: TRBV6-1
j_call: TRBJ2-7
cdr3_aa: CASSAPARYGTYEQYF
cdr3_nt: TGTGCCAGCAGTGCCCCCGCTAGGTACGGAACCTACGAGCAGTACTTC

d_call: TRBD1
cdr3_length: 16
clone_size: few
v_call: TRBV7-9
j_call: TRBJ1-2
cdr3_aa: CASSLGWDSRTYGYTF
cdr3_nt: TGTGCCAGCAGCTTAGGGTGGGACAGCCGGACCTATGGCTACACCTTC

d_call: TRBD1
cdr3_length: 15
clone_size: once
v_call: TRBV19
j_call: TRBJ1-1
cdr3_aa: CASSIVEGARTEAFF
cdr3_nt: TGTGCCAGTAGTATTGTGGAGGGGGCACGAACTGAAGCTTTCTTT

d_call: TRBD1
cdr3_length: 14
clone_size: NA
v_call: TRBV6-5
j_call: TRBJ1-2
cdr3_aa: CASRNRDRSYGYTF
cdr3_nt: TGTGCCAGCAGAAACCGGGACAGATCCTATGGCTACACCTTC

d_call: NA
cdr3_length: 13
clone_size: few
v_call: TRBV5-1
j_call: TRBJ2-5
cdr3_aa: CASSPGTFETQYF
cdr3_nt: TGCGCCAGCAGCCCCGGGACTTTCGAGACCCAGTACTTC

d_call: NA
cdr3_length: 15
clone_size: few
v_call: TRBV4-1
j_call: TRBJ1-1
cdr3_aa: CASSQDRGLNTEAFF
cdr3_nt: TGCGCCAGCAGCCAAGATAGGGGGTTGAACACTGAAGCTTTCTTT

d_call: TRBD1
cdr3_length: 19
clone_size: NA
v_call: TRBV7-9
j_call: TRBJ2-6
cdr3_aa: CASSLTGVAGGSGANVLTF
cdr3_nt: TGTGCCAGCAGCTTAACTGGGGTTGCAGGGGGCTCTGGGGCCAACGTCCTGACTTTC

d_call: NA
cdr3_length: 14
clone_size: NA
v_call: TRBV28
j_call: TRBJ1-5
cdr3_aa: CASSLRVGNQPQHF
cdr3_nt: TGTGCCAGCAGTTTGAGGGTGGGCAATCAGCCCCAGCATTTT

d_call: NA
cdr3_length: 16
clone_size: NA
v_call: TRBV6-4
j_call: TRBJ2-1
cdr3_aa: CASSDSTGRPYNEQFF
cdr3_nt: TGTGCCAGCAGTGACTCGACGGGGAGGCCCTACAATGAGCAGTTCTTC

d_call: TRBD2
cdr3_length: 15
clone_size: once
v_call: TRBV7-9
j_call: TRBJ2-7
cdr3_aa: CASSLSSGSSYEQYF
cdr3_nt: TGTGCCAGCAGCTTATCTAGCGGGAGCTCCTACGAGCAGTACTTC

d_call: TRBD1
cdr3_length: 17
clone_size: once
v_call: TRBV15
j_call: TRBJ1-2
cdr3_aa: CATSRDRAGTANYGYTF
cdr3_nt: TGTGCCACCAGCAGAGACAGGGCAGGGACAGCTAACTATGGCTACACCTTC

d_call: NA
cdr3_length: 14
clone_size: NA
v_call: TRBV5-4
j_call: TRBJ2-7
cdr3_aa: CASSLGQGLYEQYF
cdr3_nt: TGTGCCAGCAGCTTGGGCCAGGGGCTCTACGAGCAGTACTTC

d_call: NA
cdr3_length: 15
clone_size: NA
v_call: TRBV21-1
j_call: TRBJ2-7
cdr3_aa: CASSTADRLSYEQYF
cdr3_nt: TGTGCCAGCAGCACCGCGGACAGGCTAAGCTACGAGCAGTACTTC

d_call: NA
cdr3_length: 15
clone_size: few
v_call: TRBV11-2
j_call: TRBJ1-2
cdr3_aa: CASSPGGGAAYGYTF
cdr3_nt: TGTGCCAGCAGCCCCGGAGGCGGGGCGGCCTATGGCTACACCTTC

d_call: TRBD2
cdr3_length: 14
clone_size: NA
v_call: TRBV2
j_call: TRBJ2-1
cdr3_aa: CASSSGSSYNEQFF
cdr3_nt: TGTGCCAGCAGTAGCGGGAGCTCCTACAATGAGCAGTTCTTC

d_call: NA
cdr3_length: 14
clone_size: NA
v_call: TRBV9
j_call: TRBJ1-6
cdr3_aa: CASSPGTTDSPLHF
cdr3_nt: TGTGCCAGCAGCCCCGGGACAACGGACTCACCCCTCCACTTT

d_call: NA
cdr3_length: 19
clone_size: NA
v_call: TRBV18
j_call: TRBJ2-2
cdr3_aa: CASSPPPRVLIANTGELFF
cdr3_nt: TGTGCCAGCTCACCACCGCCCAGGGTCCTAATTGCGAACACCGGGGAGCTGTTTTTT

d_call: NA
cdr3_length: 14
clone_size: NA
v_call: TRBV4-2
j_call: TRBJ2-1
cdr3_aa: CASSQAPGGNEQFF
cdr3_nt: TGTGCCAGCAGCCAGGCCCCTGGCGGAAATGAGCAGTTCTTC

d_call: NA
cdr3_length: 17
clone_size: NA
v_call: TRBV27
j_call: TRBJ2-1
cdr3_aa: CASRQGPQKSSYNEQFF
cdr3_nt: TGTGCCAGCAGGCAGGGTCCCCAAAAGAGCTCCTACAATGAGCAGTTCTTC

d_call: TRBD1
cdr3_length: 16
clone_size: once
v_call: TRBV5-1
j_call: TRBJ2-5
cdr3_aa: CASSLEGQGPPETQYF
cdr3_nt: TGCGCCAGCAGCTTGGAGGGACAGGGACCGCCAGAGACCCAGTACTTC

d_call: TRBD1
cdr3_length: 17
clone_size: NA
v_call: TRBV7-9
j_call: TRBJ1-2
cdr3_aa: CASSLGTFGTGGDGYTF
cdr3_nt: TGTGCCAGCAGCTTAGGCACGTTTGGGACAGGGGGAGATGGCTACACCTTC

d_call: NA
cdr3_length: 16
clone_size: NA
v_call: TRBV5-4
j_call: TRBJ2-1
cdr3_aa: CASSSGAGVSRNEQFF
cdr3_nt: TGTGCCAGCAGCTCGGGGGCGGGGGTCTCGCGGAATGAGCAGTTCTTC

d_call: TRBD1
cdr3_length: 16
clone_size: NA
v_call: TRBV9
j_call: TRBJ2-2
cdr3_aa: CASSKTGTGRTGELFF
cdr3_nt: TGTGCCAGCAGCAAAACCGGGACAGGGAGGACCGGGGAGCTGTTTTTT

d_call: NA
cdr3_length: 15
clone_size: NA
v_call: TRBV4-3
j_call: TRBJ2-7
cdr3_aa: CASSPSLTGSYEQYF
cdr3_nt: TGCGCCAGCAGCCCATCACTGACAGGATCCTACGAGCAGTACTTC

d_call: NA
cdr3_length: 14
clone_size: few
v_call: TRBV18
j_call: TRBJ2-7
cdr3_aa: CASSGDTSYYEQYF
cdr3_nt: TGTGCCAGCTCAGGGGACACCTCATACTACGAGCAGTACTTC

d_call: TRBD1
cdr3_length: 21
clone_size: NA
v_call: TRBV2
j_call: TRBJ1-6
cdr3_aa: CASSNLLGQGQAQGDNSPLHF
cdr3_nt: TGTGCCAGCAGTAACCTCCTGGGGCAGGGACAGGCGCAGGGTGATAATTCACCCCTCCACTTT

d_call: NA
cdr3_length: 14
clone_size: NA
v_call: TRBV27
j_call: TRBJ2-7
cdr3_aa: CASSMGGTRYEQYF
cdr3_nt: TGTGCCAGCAGTATGGGGGGAACGCGCTACGAGCAGTACTTC

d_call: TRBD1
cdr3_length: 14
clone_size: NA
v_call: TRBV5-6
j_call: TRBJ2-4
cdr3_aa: CASSRGQGGNIQYF
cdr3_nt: TGTGCCAGCAGCCGAGGACAGGGGGGAAACATTCAGTACTTC

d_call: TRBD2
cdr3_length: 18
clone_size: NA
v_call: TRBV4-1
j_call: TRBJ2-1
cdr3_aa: CASSQPTQGGTSGLRRFF
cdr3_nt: TGCGCCAGCAGCCAACCCACACAGGGGGGGACTAGCGGCCTAAGGAGGTTCTTC

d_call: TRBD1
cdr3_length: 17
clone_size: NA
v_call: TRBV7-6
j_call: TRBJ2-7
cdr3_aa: CASSLGGLGQGAYEQYF
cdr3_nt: TGTGCCAGCAGCTTAGGGGGCCTTGGACAGGGGGCCTACGAGCAGTACTTC

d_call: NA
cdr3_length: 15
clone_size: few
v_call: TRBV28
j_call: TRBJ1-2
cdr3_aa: CASSLGLGGAYGYTF
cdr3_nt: TGTGCCAGCAGTTTGGGTCTAGGAGGAGCTTATGGCTACACCTTC

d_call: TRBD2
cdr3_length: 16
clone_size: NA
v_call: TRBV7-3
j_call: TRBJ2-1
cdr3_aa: CASSASTSGRSNEQFF
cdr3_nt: TGTGCCAGCAGCGCCTCGACTAGCGGGAGGTCCAATGAGCAGTTCTTC